Below, 7 T cell receptor beta chains from the same sample are listed, as sequenced in a study of blood T cell repertoires in COVID-19. Method: immunoSEQ multiplex PCR; TCRdb's copy keeps in-frame clones and lacks some. The sample shows under 200,000 clones, under 85% of them seen only once. Sequencing was carried out using peripheral blood. These receptor sequences come from an older man who had recovered from COVID-19.

In DNA, the CDR3 is TGTGCCAGCAGCCCGGGACAGGGATCTGGCTACACCTTC. The encoded protein is CASSPGQGSGYTF. The chain employs TRBV2 and TRBJ1-2; 9 nucleotides agree with TRBD1. V shed 6 bases, J shed 7 bases, and the junction held 6 bases outside the gene matches. Germline lookup yields CDR1 SNHLY and CDR2 FYNNEI. CDR3 length: 13 amino acids.

This chain uses TRBV6-5 with TRBJ1-1, with 7 bases that match TRBD1. Germline CDR1 is MNHEY and CDR2 is SVGAGI. V gave up 2 bases and J gave up 5 bases; unmatched junction bases: 8. The CDR3 runs to 15 residues. The CDR3 region has the DNA TGTGCCAGCAGTTACGGAGGGGGCCTAGTAACTGAAGCTTTCTTT. Its protein product is CASSYGGGLVTEAFF.

This clone was seen a single time. V usage is TRBV19 and J usage is TRBJ2-2; D perhaps matches TRBD2 (6 bases). The CDR3 extends over 14 amino acids. Per germline, CDR1 LNHDA and CDR2 SQIVND (reference sequence). V was trimmed by 7 bases and J by 4 bases, leaving 13 bases between them. The CDR3 nucleotides read TGTGCCAGTACGACGCCGGGGGTCACCGGGGAGCTGTTTTTT. This encodes CASTTPGVTGELFF.

This chain connects TRBV5-1 to TRBJ2-1; D perhaps matches TRBD1 (5 bases). Trimming shortened V by 4 bases and J by 0 bases, and 11 bases separated the two germline ends. This CDR3 contains 15 residues. CDR1 is SGHRS, CDR2 YFSETQ, per germline. In DNA, the CDR3 is TGCGCCAGCAGCCTGGACACGGGCTCCTACAATGAGCAGTTCTTC. This encodes CASSLDTGSYNEQFF.

The V gene is TRBV3-1 (or the pseudogene TRBV3-2), the J gene TRBJ1-2, with a possible D match to TRBD1 (6 bases). The CDR3 has 16 residues. The V and J ends lost 0 bases and 4 bases respectively, with 15 bases between them. Germline V CDR1 and CDR2: LGHDT, YNNKEL (reference sequence). DNA for the CDR3: TGTGCCAGCAGCCAAGATCAAGGGGGGGCCAGCTATGGCTACACCTTC. This encodes CASSQDQGGASYGYTF.

The chain is built from TRBV24-1 and TRBJ2-6; weak D call: TRBD2 (6 bases). Per germline, CDR1 KGHDR and CDR2 SFDVKD. V lost 4 bases to trimming and J lost 0 bases, with 9 bases between them. The CDR3 spans 16 residues. CDR3 DNA: TGTGCCACCAGTGACCCGGGGGTCTCTGGGGCCAACGTCCTGACTTTC. It yields the protein CATSDPGVSGANVLTF.

This clone was observed a few times. The CDR3 coding sequence is TGTGCCAGCAGCTTGCGGGGTTTAAGTGGTTCACCCCTCCACTTT. It codes for CASSLRGLSGSPLHF. The gene calls are TRBV5-5 and TRBJ1-6; D is unresolved. From germline, CDR1 is SGHKS and CDR2 YYEKEE (reference sequence). V was trimmed by 1 base and J by 9 bases, leaving 14 bases between them. The CDR3 extends over 15 amino acids.